A selection of T cell receptor beta chains follows, all from one sample in a study of blood T cell repertoires in COVID-19. Sequencing was performed with immunoSEQ multiplex PCR; in TCRdb, only in-frame clones are kept and a portion is missing. The sample consists of more than 95,000 clones, approximately 80% of them appearing once. The sequenced sample was peripheral blood. The source is a man in his sixties with acute or convalescent COVID-19. Each CDR3 is given with its conserved first and last residue. A D gene is named only where the DNA matches it firmly. Size is stated for part of the rows, as once, few or many counts, or as a class when the clone is expanded.

D	size	V	J	DNA	CDR3
TRBD1	-	TRBV19	TRBJ1-5	TGTGCCAGCGGACAGGGCCTACTGAATCAGCCCCAGCATTTT	CASGQGLLNQPQHF
-	once	TRBV20-1	TRBJ1-1	TGCAGTGCAATACAGAACACTGAAGCTTTCTTT	CSAIQNTEAFF
TRBD1	few	TRBV6-5	TRBJ1-6	TGTGCCAGCAGTTATTCGGGGGACAGGGTTGGCTCACCCCTCCACTTT	CASSYSGDRVGSPLHF
-	-	TRBV28	TRBJ1-4	TGTGCCAGCAGTTTGAGAGAAAAACTGTTTTTT	CASSLREKLFF
TRBD2	-	TRBV25-1	TRBJ2-7	TGTGCCAGCAGTGCCCCCTCGGGGGACTACTACTACGAGCAGTACTTC	CASSAPSGDYYYEQYF
-	-	TRBV27	TRBJ1-2	TGTGCCAGCAGTCCCCTTGGGGGGACCACAATATGGGGCTACACCTTC	CASSPLGGTTIWGYTF
-	-	TRBV18	TRBJ2-7	TGTGCCAGCTCACCACCGAACGCGGGCCCCATCTCCTACGAGCAGTACTTC	CASSPPNAGPISYEQYF
-	-	TRBV4-3	TRBJ1-6	TGCGCCAGCAGCCAAGGGCGGGGTTGGAATTCACCCCTCCACTTT	CASSQGRGWNSPLHF
TRBD2	few	TRBV2	TRBJ2-2	TGTGCCAGCAGCCCCGCTCCCGGGAGGGCCGGGGAGCTGTTTTTT	CASSPAPGRAGELFF
-	few	TRBV6-5	TRBJ1-3	TGTGCCAGCAGTTCATGGACAGCCAACACCATATATTTT	CASSSWTANTIYF
TRBD1	-	TRBV7-2	TRBJ1-6	TGTGCCAGCAGCCCTGGACAGGGACGCTCACCCCTCCACTTT	CASSPGQGRSPLHF
-	-	TRBV13	TRBJ2-2	TGTGCCAGCAGCATCAGGGGTGACACCGGGGAGCTGTTTTTT	CASSIRGDTGELFF
TRBD2	few	TRBV6-2/TRBV6-3	TRBJ2-7	TGTGCCAGCAGTTACACCATCACACTAGCGGGCTCCTACGAGCAGTACTTC	CASSYTITLAGSYEQYF
TRBD1	-	TRBV6-1	TRBJ1-5	TGTGCCAGCAGTGAGGGACAGGGAGAGAGTCAGCCCCAGCATTTT	CASSEGQGESQPQHF
TRBD2	-	TRBV4-1	TRBJ2-1	TGCGCCAGCAGCCAAGATGGACTAGCTTACTACAATGAGCAGTTCTTC	CASSQDGLAYYNEQFF
TRBD2	-	TRBV4-1	TRBJ2-5	TGCGCCAGCAGTTCCCTAGCGGGGGTCGTTGGAGAGACCCAGTACTTC	CASSSLAGVVGETQYF
TRBD2	-	TRBV3-1/TRBV3-2	TRBJ2-1	TGTGCCAGCACCCGGGGTGGGGGGGTCTCCTACAATGAGCAGTTCTTC	CASTRGGGVSYNEQFF
TRBD1	-	TRBV7-9	TRBJ2-1	TGTGCCAGCAGCTTAGCACCAGGGACAGGGAGAAATGAGCAGTTCTTC	CASSLAPGTGRNEQFF
TRBD2	-	TRBV23-1	TRBJ2-1	TGCGCCAGCAGTCAGGCGGGGGGGGCGCAGTTCTTC	CASSQAGGAQFF
-	-	TRBV7-8	TRBJ1-6	TGTGCCAGCAGCTTAGTGGGGGGGCAGAGGAATTCACCCCTCCACTTT	CASSLVGGQRNSPLHF
-	few	TRBV6-5	TRBJ1-3	TGTGCCAGCAGTTACACCTCAGGGCCCTCTGGAAACACCATATATTTT	CASSYTSGPSGNTIYF
TRBD1	-	TRBV19	TRBJ1-5	TGTGCCAGTAATGACAGGGGAAGCAATCAGCCCCAGCATTTT	CASNDRGSNQPQHF
-	-	TRBV5-4	TRBJ2-3	TGTGCCAGCAGGTCCACCGGGACAGATACGCAGTATTTT	CASRSTGTDTQYF
-	-	TRBV9	TRBJ1-1	TGTGCCACCTCGCCGGGTGGGGGGATGAACACTGAAGCTTTCTTT	CATSPGGGMNTEAFF
-	-	TRBV24-1	TRBJ1-5	TGTGCCACCGGGGGACAAAATAGCAATCAGCCCCAGCATTTT	CATGGQNSNQPQHF
TRBD1	-	TRBV5-1	TRBJ2-5	TGCGCCAGCAGCAGGGGACAGTTTCAAGAGACCCAGTACTTC	CASSRGQFQETQYF
TRBD2	-	TRBV7-9	TRBJ2-5	TGTGCCAGCAGCCCTCGACTAGCGGTCCAAGAGACCCAGTACTTC	CASSPRLAVQETQYF
TRBD2	-	TRBV20-1	TRBJ2-1	TGCAGTGCTAGTAATAGCGGGAGCTACAATGAGCAGTTCTTC	CSASNSGSYNEQFF
TRBD2	-	TRBV11-2	TRBJ2-2	TGTGCCAGCAGCGCCATAGCGGGGGGGCCCAACACCGGGGAGCTGTTTTTT	CASSAIAGGPNTGELFF
-	-	TRBV2	TRBJ2-3	TGTGCCAACGGACAGATCACAGATACGCAGTATTTT	CANGQITDTQYF
TRBD2	-	TRBV2	TRBJ2-2	TGTGCCAGCAGTGTTAGCGGGAGTCCCGCCGGGGAGCTGTTTTTT	CASSVSGSPAGELFF
-	once	TRBV4-2	TRBJ2-5	TGTGCCAGCAGCTCTAATTATATAAAAGAGACCCAGTACTTC	CASSSNYIKETQYF
-	-	TRBV5-4	TRBJ2-1	TGTGCCAGCAGTTCCTGGGCAGTTGTCGATGAGCAGTTCTTC	CASSSWAVVDEQFF
-	-	TRBV6-5	TRBJ1-5	TGTGCCAGCAGCGAGGAAACAATTTTGCAGCCCCAGCATTTT	CASSEETILQPQHF